The rows below give T cell receptor beta chains drawn from one sample of a study of blood T cell repertoires in COVID-19. TCRdb keeps only in-frame clones here, not all; method: immunoSEQ multiplex PCR. This sample has about 200,000 clones; about 80% occur once, and the top ten carry 2% to 3%. The sequenced sample was peripheral blood. The receptor source for this set is a woman in her thirties or forties with active or convalescent COVID-19. The CDR3 runs from the conserved cysteine through the conserved F or W.

v_gene | CDR3aa
TRBV7-6 | CASSLGAQETQYF
TRBV7-6 | CASSRGGRQLFF
TRBV30 | CAWSVPQGATRLGGYTF
TRBV11-3 | CASSLGSGGYEQYF
TRBV5-1 | CASSFQGVTEAFF
TRBV25-1 | CASSELVAQDTEAFF
TRBV7-9 | CASSRGQVPYSNYGYTF
TRBV19 | CASSINWGQGVWEMNTEAFF
TRBV19 | CASRLNSNTGELFF
TRBV11-3 | CASSRGQGVNTIYF
TRBV7-8 | CASSSAGAHSNQPQHF
TRBV2 | CASLGQDNEKLFF
TRBV24-1 | CATSETTGGSIDTQYF
TRBV5-5 | CGSGEVNNEQFF
TRBV14 | CASSHRTGSWIGELFF
TRBV13 | CASTLLGTDGYTF
TRBV13 | CASSYYRGKTVNTEAFF
TRBV4-1 | CASSTMGLDSYNEQFF